The rows below give T cell receptor beta chains drawn from one sample of a study of blood T cell repertoires in COVID-19. TCRdb's copy holds only in-frame clones and misses some; the assay was immunoSEQ multiplex PCR. The sample consists of roughly 360,000 clones, roughly 90% of them appearing once. Sequencing was performed on PBMCs or T cells enriched from blood (not recorded which). The origin of the receptors is a woman between 25 and 40 years old with acute COVID-19. CDR3s include the opening cysteine and the closing phenylalanine or tryptophan. Each record gives: clone size, V gene, J gene, D gene, CDR3 protein, CDR3 DNA. D genes are given only for firm matches. Clone size is given for some rows only: seen once, a few or many times, or a class if the clone is expanded.

>-|TRBV5-6|TRBJ2-3|TRBD2
CASSFGGGSDTQYF
TGTGCCAGCAGCTTCGGCGGGGGGTCGGATACGCAGTATTTT
>-|TRBV2|TRBJ1-1|-
CASCPRGNTEAFF
TGTGCCAGCTGCCCCAGGGGGAACACTGAAGCTTTCTTT
>-|TRBV11-2|TRBJ2-1|TRBD2
CASSAWTSGDYNEQFF
TGTGCCAGCAGCGCATGGACTAGCGGGGATTACAATGAGCAGTTCTTC
>-|TRBV2|TRBJ2-1|-
CASSGQLYNEQFF
TGTGCCAGCAGCGGACAGCTATACAATGAGCAGTTCTTC
>-|TRBV7-8|TRBJ1-2|-
CASSPLLYGYTF
TGTGCCAGCAGCCCACTGCTCTATGGCTACACCTTC
>-|TRBV14|TRBJ1-2|TRBD1
CASSPLGGTGYSYGYTF
TGTGCCAGCAGCCCCCTTGGGGGGACAGGGTATAGCTATGGCTACACCTTC
>once|TRBV27|TRBJ2-7|-
CASRNRGSLDYEQYF
TGTGCCAGCAGAAACCGGGGGTCCTTGGACTACGAGCAGTACTTC
>-|TRBV3-1/TRBV3-2|TRBJ2-1|TRBD2
CASSQPLRSGGYNEQFF
TGTGCCAGCAGCCAACCCCTTCGTAGCGGGGGGTACAATGAGCAGTTCTTC
>-|TRBV5-5|TRBJ1-6|-
CASSLSGGRYSPLHF
TGTGCCAGCAGTTTGTCCGGGGGGCGTTATTCACCCCTCCACTTT
>-|TRBV4-1|TRBJ1-5|-
CASSQGSNQPQHF
TGCGCCAGCAGCCAAGGCAGTAATCAGCCCCAGCATTTT
>once|TRBV4-3|TRBJ1-1|-
CASSQDIPGEATEAFF
TGCGCCAGCAGCCAAGATATTCCGGGAGAGGCTACTGAAGCTTTCTTT
>once|TRBV4-1|TRBJ2-5|TRBD2
CASSRLAVQETQYF
TGCGCCAGCAGCCGGCTAGCGGTCCAAGAGACCCAGTACTTC
>-|TRBV24-1|TRBJ1-2|-
CATSNYSYTF
TGTGCCACCAGCAATTACAGCTACACCTTC
>-|TRBV5-8|TRBJ1-2|TRBD1
CASRAGTGGGYGYTF
TGTGCCAGCAGGGCCGGGACAGGGGGCGGCTATGGCTACACCTTC
>-|TRBV19|TRBJ1-4|TRBD1
CASSIVAGGQEKLFF
TGTGCCAGTAGCATAGTCGCAGGGGGGCAAGAAAAACTGTTTTTT
>-|TRBV11-3|TRBJ2-7|TRBD1
CASSLDGTGVYEQYF
TGTGCCAGCAGCTTAGATGGGACAGGGGTCTACGAGCAGTACTTC
>-|TRBV6-5|TRBJ1-1|-
CASAFVRGGDTEAFF
TGTGCCAGCGCGTTTGTAAGGGGGGGTGACACTGAAGCTTTCTTT
>-|TRBV4-1|TRBJ2-3|TRBD2
CASSLQRGTRTDTQYF
TGCGCCAGCAGCCTTCAGCGGGGGACACGCACAGATACGCAGTATTTT
>-|TRBV5-1|TRBJ1-2|TRBD1
CASRGTGVNYGYTF
TGCGCCAGCAGAGGGACAGGGGTTAACTATGGCTACACCTTC
>-|TRBV5-1|TRBJ1-2|TRBD1
CASSRGQGKTNYGYTF
TGCGCCAGCAGCCGGGGACAGGGAAAAACTAACTATGGCTACACCTTC
>-|TRBV19|TRBJ2-5|-
CASSTGYQETQYF
TGTGCCAGTAGCACAGGTTACCAAGAGACCCAGTACTTC
>-|TRBV5-1|TRBJ2-7|TRBD1
CASSSTGDRGEQYF
TGCGCCAGCAGCTCGACAGGGGACAGGGGCGAGCAGTACTTC
>-|TRBV5-1|TRBJ2-4|TRBD2
CASCLAVGGKNIQYF
TGCGCCAGCTGCTTGGCCGTGGGGGGGAAAAACATTCAGTACTTC
>-|TRBV7-3|TRBJ2-1|TRBD2
CASSVTSGEQFF
TGTGCCAGCAGCGTAACTAGCGGTGAGCAGTTCTTC
>-|TRBV27|TRBJ1-2|-
CASSLSEAGGYGYTF
TGTGCCAGCAGTTTGTCGGAGGCAGGAGGGTATGGCTACACCTTC
>once|TRBV3-1/TRBV3-2|TRBJ1-2|-
CASSRSTGPAGYTF
TGTGCCAGCAGCCGTAGCACAGGGCCCGCTGGCTACACCTTC
>-|TRBV2|TRBJ2-5|TRBD2
CASSLAGGNGETQYF
TGTGCCAGCAGTTTAGCGGGGGGGAATGGGGAGACCCAGTACTTC
>-|TRBV5-6|TRBJ1-2|TRBD1
CASSIGQGSIYGYTF
TGTGCCAGCAGCATTGGACAGGGGTCAATCTATGGCTACACCTTC
>-|TRBV27|TRBJ1-1|-
CASSLRQGTEAFF
TGTGCCAGCAGTTTAAGGCAGGGCACTGAAGCTTTCTTT
>-|TRBV19|TRBJ1-1|-
CASSAGLFPPNMNTEAFF
TGTGCCAGTAGTGCGGGGCTGTTTCCCCCAAATATGAACACTGAAGCTTTCTTT
>-|TRBV13|TRBJ1-1|-
CASSLDEGRVGTEAFF
TGTGCCAGCAGCTTAGATGAGGGAAGGGTTGGGACTGAAGCTTTCTTT
>-|TRBV7-6|TRBJ2-2|-
CASSPPEGVRPGELFF
TGTGCCAGCAGCCCCCCGGAGGGAGTTCGCCCCGGGGAGCTGTTTTTT
>-|TRBV7-3|TRBJ2-1|TRBD2
CASSLIVTSVGEQFF
TGTGCCAGCAGCTTAATAGTGACTAGCGTCGGTGAGCAGTTCTTC
>-|TRBV14|TRBJ1-1|-
CASSQALTEAFF
TGTGCCAGCAGCCAAGCGTTGACTGAAGCTTTCTTT
>-|TRBV5-1|TRBJ2-7|-
CASRRGSDGLYEQYF
TGCGCCAGCAGGAGAGGAAGTGACGGACTCTACGAGCAGTACTTC
>-|TRBV18|TRBJ1-5|TRBD1
CASSNTGENQPQHF
TGTGCCAGCTCAAATACAGGGGAAAATCAGCCCCAGCATTTT
>-|TRBV7-6|TRBJ2-7|TRBD2
CASSPHRSSGGYEQYF
TGTGCCAGCAGCCCTCATCGGTCTAGCGGGGGCTACGAGCAGTACTTC
>once|TRBV4-3|TRBJ2-2|-
CASSQDARVAGELFF
TGCGCCAGCAGCCAGGACGCCAGGGTGGCCGGGGAGCTGTTTTTT
>-|TRBV6-4|TRBJ1-1|TRBD1
CASRQFPGQGIGVNTEAFF
TGTGCCAGCAGACAATTTCCGGGACAGGGTATTGGGGTGAACACTGAAGCTTTCTTT
>-|TRBV6-1|TRBJ1-2|TRBD1
CASSETGGDYGYTF
TGTGCCAGCAGTGAAACAGGGGGAGACTATGGCTACACCTTC
>once|TRBV27|TRBJ1-2|-
CASSLSLDSSYYGYTF
TGTGCCAGCAGTTTATCCCTCGACAGCTCCTACTATGGCTACACCTTC
>-|TRBV2|TRBJ1-1|-
CASSLPGTLGEGMNTEAFF
TGTGCCAGCAGCCTCCCCGGGACACTAGGAGAAGGGATGAACACTGAAGCTTTCTTT
>-|TRBV15|TRBJ1-4|-
CATSRDNYRGSWNEKLFF
TGTGCCACCAGCAGAGATAATTATAGGGGATCCTGGAATGAAAAACTGTTTTTT
>-|TRBV5-6|TRBJ1-4|TRBD1
CASSPGQGRAKLFF
TGTGCCAGCAGCCCAGGACAGGGGAGGGCAAAACTGTTTTTT
>-|TRBV19|TRBJ1-5|TRBD1
CASSTPDRENQPQHF
TGTGCCAGTAGTACACCGGACAGGGAGAATCAGCCCCAGCATTTT
>-|TRBV18|TRBJ1-1|-
CASSPSGPRAFF
TGTGCCAGCTCACCAAGTGGGCCCAGGGCTTTCTTT
>few|TRBV4-3|TRBJ2-1|-
CASSRGDSYNEQFF
TGCGCCAGCAGCCGCGGTGACTCCTACAATGAGCAGTTCTTC
>-|TRBV5-1|TRBJ1-4|-
CASSLGHGREKLFF
TGCGCCAGCAGCCTCGGACATGGGCGGGAAAAACTGTTTTTT
>-|TRBV5-6|TRBJ2-1|-
CASSLVTVNEQFF
TGTGCCAGCAGCTTGGTTACTGTCAATGAGCAGTTCTTC
>-|TRBV6-6|TRBJ1-4|-
CASSPQYLTTATNEKLFF
TGTGCCAGCAGTCCCCAATACCTTACGACTGCAACTAATGAAAAACTGTTTTTT
>-|TRBV7-3|TRBJ2-1|TRBD2
CASSFQAGAYSSQFF
TGTGCCAGCAGCTTTCAAGCGGGGGCCTATTCTTCGCAGTTCTTC
>-|TRBV2|TRBJ2-7|-
CASTQRGQGSEQYF
TGTGCCAGCACTCAAAGGGGCCAGGGTTCCGAGCAGTACTTC
>-|TRBV19|TRBJ2-7|TRBD1
CASSIAGQGSSYEQYF
TGTGCCAGTAGTATAGCCGGACAGGGTAGCAGCTACGAGCAGTACTTC
>-|TRBV20-1|TRBJ2-1|-
CSAYMDEQFF
TGCAGTGCATACATGGATGAGCAGTTCTTC
>-|TRBV5-4|TRBJ2-3|TRBD2
CASSRERGGLGDTQYF
TGTGCCAGCAGCAGGGAGCGGGGGGGCCTTGGAGATACGCAGTATTTT
>-|TRBV3-1/TRBV3-2|TRBJ2-1|TRBD2
CASSQDPSGGNEQFF
TGTGCCAGCAGCCAAGATCCTAGCGGGGGGAATGAGCAGTTCTTC
>-|TRBV21-1|TRBJ2-7|-
CASSAPGQGNYEQYF
TGTGCCAGCAGCGCACCGGGACAGGGGAACTACGAGCAGTACTTC